This T cell receptor (beta chain) was observed in a study of blood T cell repertoires in COVID-19. Whole-study context: T cells, B-cell-depleted T cells, or PBMCs supplied cDNA or gDNA.

V was cut by 4 bases and J by 1 base, with 17 bases left in between. Germline lookup yields CDR1 SGHDT and CDR2 YYEEEE. The CDR3 contains 16 residues. A Seattle source enrolled patients during active infection and followed them longitudinally. Assay: immunoSEQ multiplex PCR; the TCRdb copy retains only in-frame clones and omits some. Seen here are 300,000 to 450,000 clones, around 89% observed once, and the top ten hold about 3%. The sequence was obtained from a woman in her 30s with COVID-19, enrolled during active disease. What was sequenced was peripheral blood. The gene calls are TRBV5-6 and TRBJ1-1; the D gene is possibly TRBD1 (5 bases). As DNA, the CDR3 is TGTGCCAGCAGCCCTAACTTAAGGGGAAGGAACACTGAAGCTTTCTTT. Encoded protein: CASSPNLRGRNTEAFF.